The 5 T cell receptor beta chains below come from one sample, sequenced in a study of blood T cell repertoires in COVID-19. Sequenced by immunoSEQ multiplex PCR; TCRdb stores in-frame clones only, minus some. The sample carries around 200,000 clones, 70% to 90% recorded once. Sequencing was done on a sample of peripheral blood. The receptor set was obtained from a woman older than 75 with acute or convalescent COVID-19.

This clone was detected only once. The CDR3 region is CASRHTRVRYNEQFF. CDR3 nucleotides: TGTGCCAGCAGACATACGCGGGTGCGCTACAATGAGCAGTTCTTC. This chain connects TRBV11-2 to TRBJ2-1, with a tentative D call TRBD2 (5 bases). Germline CDR1 and CDR2: SGHAT and FQNNGV. The CDR3 is made up of 15 amino acids. V was trimmed by 6 bases and J by 3 bases, leaving 15 bases between them.

CDR3 region: CAWKDRRDTEAFF. In DNA, the CDR3 is TGTGCCTGGAAGGACAGGAGGGACACTGAAGCTTTCTTT. V is TRBV30 and J is TRBJ1-1; 7 nucleotides agree with TRBD1. This CDR3 has 13 amino acids. V shed 4 bases and J 3 bases; nucleotides not matched to a gene: 5. Germline V gene lookup returns CDR1 GTSNPN and CDR2 SVGIG (reference sequence).

J is TRBJ2-7 and V is TRBV6-5; D gene uncertain. This CDR3 has 15 amino acids. V dropped 0 bases and J dropped 2 bases, with 11 bases sitting between them. Germline values: CDR1 MNHEY, CDR2 SVGAGI. CDR3 sequence (DNA): TGTGCCAGCAGTTACTCTGGAGCGACTCCCTACGAGCAGTACTTC. Protein: CASSYSGATPYEQYF.

The chain employs TRBV29-1 and TRBJ2-3; TRBD2 agrees at 11 bases. This CDR3 comprises 13 residues. The ends lost 6 bases at V and 2 bases at J; junction bases unmatched: 1. CDR1 is SQVTM, CDR2 ANQGSEA, per germline. CDR3 residues: CSVGLAVTDTQYF. The CDR3 DNA follows: TGCAGCGTGGGACTAGCGGTCACAGATACGCAGTATTTT.

Note on this clone: Distinct nucleotide sequences in the sample also encode this CDR3. The V and J genes are TRBV4-3 and TRBJ2-7; D ambiguous. Trimming removed 0 bases from V and 3 bases from J, with 6 bases in between. Germline V CDR1 and CDR2: LGHNA, YSLEER. This CDR3 is built from 13 residues. DNA of the CDR3: TGCGCCAGCAGCCAAGAGTTCGGCTACGAGCAGTACTTC. Encoded protein: CASSQEFGYEQYF.